The present T cell receptor beta chain was sequenced within a study of T cell responses to AZD1222 COVID-19 vaccine. Remarks on this clone: Its target is unknown.

Findings and caveats of the study: White British people made up most donors, females outnumbered males, and clonal diversity was possibly underestimated.

CDR3 length: 15 amino acids. Trimming cost V 1 base and J 1 base, with 8 bases left between them. Germline V lookup: CDR1 SGHTA, CDR2 FQGNSA. Sequencing was performed with immunoSEQ multiplex PCR; in TCRdb, only in-frame clones are kept and a portion is missing. The table records about 98,000 clones, more than 85% of them present only once. This chain links TRBV7-2 with TRBJ1-3; D gene ambiguous. This sequence was found in an adult in good health. The sequencing here drew on peripheral blood, taken on day 0 of AZD1222 vaccination. The CDR3 is CASSLEGRSGNTIYF. The DNA of the CDR3 is TGTGCCAGCAGCTTAGAAGGGAGGTCTGGAAACACCATATATTTT.